This T cell receptor (beta chain) was obtained from a study of blood T cell repertoires in COVID-19. Turning to the study itself: The origin of the acute and convalescent COVID-19 samples was the United States, Italy and Spain. Nucleic acid was either cDNA or gDNA, and it came from T cells, B-cell-depleted T cells, or PBMCs.

Enrolled during active infection, Seattle patients were then followed longitudinally. Germline-derived CDR1 and CDR2 are SGHNT and YYREEE (reference sequence). The V segment lost 2 bases and the J segment 0 bases; nucleotides outside the gene matches: 5. The CDR3 has 16 amino acids. This clone occurred once. Profiled with immunoSEQ multiplex PCR; TCRdb holds only in-frame clones, not every one. The sample carries approximately 290,000 clones, around 82% recorded once. This receptor was taken from a human donor with COVID-19, enrolled during active disease. The donor label of this sample is uncertain. What was sequenced was peripheral blood. This chain uses TRBV5-4 with TRBJ2-3; 8 positions agree with TRBD2. CDR3: CASSFASGRSTDTQYF. The CDR3 DNA follows: TGTGCCAGCAGCTTTGCGAGCGGGAGAAGCACAGATACGCAGTATTTT.